The subject of this entry is one T cell receptor (beta chain). Its antigen is as yet unknown. The data belong to a study of cytomegalovirus exposure and HLA in healthy donors. Study-wide context: An early data release held tens of millions of unique TCRs from HLA-typed donors.

In the PCR, 60 Vbeta and 13 Jbeta primers were used. The assay was immunoSEQ multiplex PCR, and TCRdb's table has in-frame clones only and misses some. The sample has fewer than 200,000 clones, more than 9.5% seen once. The V end lost 2 bases, the J end lost 3 bases, and 11 bases lay between the germline ends. Germline V gene data show CDR1 as SGHVS and CDR2 as FNYEAQ. The CDR3 consists of 16 residues. Regarding the study as a whole: Rare sequences made up most TCRs, while some public TCRs were found in many donors. Several of the most significant clusters were apparently associated with common viral pathogens in a later analysis.

Sequencing was done on a sample of PBMCs. The clonotype comes from a man aged 50 to 59 in good health and CMV-seropositive. The chain uses TRBV7-6 and TRBJ2-6; D possibly corresponds to TRBD2 (5 bases). In DNA, the CDR3 is TGTGCCAGCAGCTTATTTTCGGGGAATGGGGCCAACGTCCTGACTTTC. Its translation: CASSLFSGNGANVLTF.